This T cell receptor (beta chain) was observed in a study of blood T cell repertoires in COVID-19. Background on the study: Sources were T cells, B-cell-depleted T cells, or PBMCs; the material itself was cDNA or gDNA.

The authors' processing: Reference gene primer amplification gave nucleated cell count estimates. Assay used: immunoSEQ multiplex PCR; TCRdb lists only in-frame clones, some missing. V and J calls and clone size come straight from that table; D and trimming were deduced from the DNA. Found here are more than 95,000 clones, 79% of them singletons; the top ten hold around a third. V lost 4 bases and J 6 bases, leaving 23 bases between the germline ends. The CDR3 loop spans 18 amino acids. CDR1 and CDR2 (germline): KGHDR, SFDVKD. Sequenced input: peripheral blood. This sequence joins TRBV24-1 and TRBJ2-2, with a possible D match to TRBD2 (7 bases). This receptor was taken from a man aged 35-49 years with active or convalescent COVID-19. The CDR3 reads CATSDSPGGPGRAGELFF. The CDR3 nucleotides are TGTGCCACCAGTGACTCCCCCGGGGGGCCAGGGCGGGCCGGGGAGCTGTTTTTT.